A single sample gave rise to the 7 T cell receptor beta chains below, sequenced in a study of blood T cell repertoires in COVID-19. Data came from immunoSEQ multiplex PCR; TCRdb stores just in-frame clones and leaves some out. This sample yields 150,000 or so clones, of which roughly 77% are seen a single time; 4% to 5% belongs to the top ten. The sequencing sample was made of peripheral blood. Source of these receptors: a woman aged 65 to 85 with COVID-19, enrolled during active disease.

This chain joins TRBV6-6 and TRBJ2-7; D uncertain. The CDR3 has 11 amino acids. V lost 5 bases to trimming and J lost 4 bases, with 6 bases between them. Germline V gives CDR1 MNHNY, CDR2 SVGAGI (reference sequence). The CDR3, as DNA: TGTGCCAGCAGTCCAAAATACGAGCAGTACTTC. Translation: CASSPKYEQYF.

The rearrangement links TRBV27 to TRBJ2-3, with TRBD2 matching over 8 bases. CDR1 MNHEY and CDR2 SMNVEV come from the germline V gene (reference sequence). Trimming at V came to 2 bases and at J to 2 bases, leaving 6 bases not matched to a gene. The CDR3 has 16 residues. CDR3 bases: TGTGCCAGCAGTTTAGTGGCGGGGGGTGCCACAGATACGCAGTATTTT. Residues: CASSLVAGGATDTQYF.

The chain combines TRBV27 with TRBJ2-3; D unresolved. Germline V CDR1 and CDR2: MNHEY, SMNVEV (reference sequence). V gave up 5 bases and J gave up 2 bases, with 26 bases separating them. The CDR3 runs 19 residues. The CDR3 loop reads CASSTYPRRMPKATDTQYF. The CDR3 region has the DNA TGTGCCAGCAGTACCTACCCCCGGCGGATGCCTAAAGCCACAGATACGCAGTATTTT.

The chain links TRBV20-1 to TRBJ1-1; 7 positions match TRBD1. The trim removed 4 bases at V and 10 bases at J, leaving 6 bases unmatched. Germline values: CDR1 DFQATT, CDR2 SNEGSKA (reference sequence). The CDR3 totals 11 residues. The DNA of the CDR3 is TGCAGTGCTAAGGGGACAGCGAGAGCTTTCTTT. It specifies CSAKGTARAFF.

J is TRBJ1-1 and V is TRBV7-9; D possibly corresponds to TRBD1 (6 bases). This CDR3 is built from 16 residues. The germline V and J ends were trimmed by 4 bases and 4 bases, with 19 bases remaining between them. The germline gives CDR1 SEHNR, CDR2 FQNEAQ (reference sequence). This CDR3 is CASSSLVGAEATEAFF. DNA for the CDR3: TGTGCCAGCAGCTCACTGGTGGGGGCCGAGGCCACTGAAGCTTTCTTT.

This chain links TRBV27 with TRBJ2-3, with 9 nucleotides matching TRBD2. This CDR3 is built from 17 residues. V was pared by 3 bases and J by 4 bases, with 11 bases of the junction left unmatched. Germline CDR1 MNHEY, CDR2 SMNVEV (reference sequence). The CDR3 DNA follows: TGTGCCAGCAGTTTGCTCCCGCTAGCGGGGTTGTCAGATACGCAGTATTTT. Its translation: CASSLLPLAGLSDTQYF.

The rearrangement joins TRBV11-2 to TRBJ1-2, with 7 bases identical to TRBD1. The J segment lost 4 bases and the V segment lost 4 bases, leaving 3 bases of the junction unmatched. Per the germline V gene, CDR1 is SGHAT and CDR2 is FQNNGV. This CDR3 spans 13 amino acids. The CDR3 nucleotides are TGTGCCAGCAGCTCGACAGGGCCCTATGGCTACACCTTC. Protein: CASSSTGPYGYTF.